These 25 T cell receptor beta chains were sequenced from one sample in a study of response to subunit inactivated influenza vaccine. TCRdb independently ran MiXCR on the RT-PCR reads; one entry per CDR3 protein. The repertoire holds hundreds of thousands of distinct CDR3 sequences, with about 8% as singletons. The sequencing used PBMCs from blood, collected 23 months after vaccination. The receptors derive from a man aged 50-75 years who received an inactivated influenza vaccine.

This clonotype was detected a few times. V gene TRBV12-3 or TRBV12-4 combines with J gene TRBJ1-1; TRBD1 agrees at 8 bases. V lost 3 bases to trimming and J lost 3 bases; unmatched junction nucleotides: 3. This CDR3 comprises 14 residues. DNA for the CDR3: TGTGCCAGCAGTTTGCAGGGGGCATACACTGAAGCTTTCTTT. It is translated as CASSLQGAYTEAFF.

This clonotype was counted ten times or more. CDR3 amino acids: CASSFAPYNEQFF. For the CDR3, the DNA is TGCGCCAGCAGCTTCGCGCCCTACAATGAGCAGTTCTTC. The chain uses TRBV5-1 and TRBJ2-1; no clear D gene. Germline V gene data show CDR1 as SGHRS and CDR2 as YFSETQ. V was shortened by 2 bases and J by 2 bases, with 5 bases between the two germline ends. This CDR3 has 13 amino acids.

Many counts were recorded for this clonotype. The CDR3 DNA reads TGTGCCAGCAGCTTGAATGGCCTGGGGCCTAACTATGGCTACACCTTC. Translation: CASSLNGLGPNYGYTF. The J gene is TRBJ1-2, the V gene TRBV5-5; possibly TRBD1 for D (5 bases). Trimming left V 1 base short and J 0 bases short, with 13 bases between. CDR1 is SGHKS and CDR2 is YYEKEE in the germline V gene (reference sequence). The CDR3 extends over 16 amino acids.

The sample holds many counts of this clonotype. The genes are TRBV6-5 and TRBJ2-1, with 12 positions matching TRBD2. The V and J ends lost 4 bases and 8 bases, in that order; junction bases with no gene match: 9. Germline CDR1 and CDR2: MNHEY and SVGAGI. The CDR3 has 16 amino acids. The CDR3 sequence is CASSSYSSGRADEQFF. Written as DNA, the CDR3 is TGTGCCAGCAGTTCGTACTCTAGCGGGAGGGCCGATGAGCAGTTCTTC.

This clonotype was counted only a few times. V gene TRBV4-2 combines with J gene TRBJ2-7, with D maybe TRBD1 (5 bases). Germline-derived CDR1 and CDR2 are LGHNA and YNFKEQ. The CDR3 loop spans 15 amino acids. V was clipped by 1 base and J by 0 bases, with 10 bases between them. CDR3 residues: CASSQGTGYSYEQYF. The CDR3 DNA sequence: TGTGCCAGCAGCCAAGGTACAGGTTACTCCTACGAGCAGTACTTC.

This clonotype was found many times. The chain couples TRBV6-4 to TRBJ1-1; D gene uncertain. Trimming took 1 base from V and 5 from J, leaving 8 bases between them. The CDR3 runs 13 residues. Germline lookup yields CDR1 MRHNA and CDR2 SNTAGT. The CDR3 spells CASSDYMDTEAFF. CDR3 DNA: TGTGCCAGCAGTGACTACATGGATACTGAAGCTTTCTTT.

The chain employs TRBV15 and TRBJ2-1; TRBD1 matches at 7 bases. V lost 1 base and J lost 2; bases outside the gene matches: 5. The CDR3 is made up of 16 amino acids. CDR1 is LNHNV, CDR2 YYDKDF, per germline (reference sequence). CDR3 nucleotide sequence: TGTGCCACCAGCAGAGCCCGACAGGGTCCCTACAATGAGCAGTTCTTC. Its protein is CATSRARQGPYNEQFF.

A few counts support this clonotype. V and J are TRBV11-2 and TRBJ2-4; D is possibly TRBD1 (5 bases). CDR1 and CDR2 from the germline V gene are SGHAT and FQNNGV. The V and J ends lost 1 base and 1 base respectively, with 17 bases between them. This CDR3 is built from 18 residues. The CDR3 here is CASSLGTLLKGAKNIQYF. CDR3 DNA sequence: TGTGCCAGCAGCTTAGGGACACTCCTAAAAGGGGCCAAAAACATTCAGTACTTC.

A few counts support this clonotype. V gene TRBV20-1 combines with J gene TRBJ2-3; 8 positions agree with TRBD2. The CDR3 extends over 16 amino acids. The J segment lost 6 bases and the V segment lost 0 bases, leaving 11 bases of the junction unmatched. Looked up from germline, CDR1 is DFQATT and CDR2 is SNEGSKA (reference sequence). The CDR3 DNA follows: TGCAGTGCTAGAGATCTAGCGGGCTTTATGAGGGATACGCAGTATTTT. Its translation is CSARDLAGFMRDTQYF.

This clonotype was seen a few times. The chain carries TRBV7-2 and TRBJ1-5, with D tentatively TRBD1 (6 bases). The CDR3 covers 15 residues. Germline CDR1 reads SGHTA; CDR2 reads FQGNSA. V was cut by 5 bases and J by 2 bases, with 13 bases left in between. CDR3 in amino acids: CASSPRGLGNQPQHF. For the CDR3, the DNA is TGTGCCAGCAGCCCCAGGGGTCTGGGCAATCAGCCCCAGCATTTT.

In this sample, this clonotype turned up a few times. The chain carries TRBV6-2 or TRBV6-3 and TRBJ2-1; 8 nucleotides agree with TRBD2. V lost 7 bases, J lost 8 bases, and 13 bases stayed unmatched. The CDR3 is made up of 15 amino acids. Germline CDR1 MNHEY, CDR2 SVGEGT. CDR3 sequence: CASTGGASGSYEQFF. In DNA, the CDR3 is TGTGCCAGCACCGGTGGGGCCAGCGGGAGCTATGAGCAGTTCTTC.

The genes are TRBV6-1 and TRBJ2-7; D uncertain. The length of the CDR3 is 14 residues. The germline V gene has CDR1 MNHNS and CDR2 SASEGT. Trimming stripped 1 base from V and 2 bases from J, with 9 bases between. CDR3 in amino acids: CASSEGRLAYEQYF. CDR3 coding DNA: TGTGCCAGCAGTGAAGGCAGGTTAGCCTACGAGCAGTACTTC.

This clonotype was observed a few times. The chain joins TRBV5-6 to TRBJ1-4, with TRBD1 identical over 7 bases. The CDR3 extends over 14 amino acids. Per the germline V gene, CDR1 is SGHDT and CDR2 is YYEEEE. V shed 4 bases and J 6 bases; nucleotides not matched to a gene: 6. For the CDR3, the DNA is TGTGCCAGCAGCAAGGGGGCAGGTTATGAAAAACTGTTTTTT. It encodes CASSKGAGYEKLFF.

V and J are TRBV5-5 and TRBJ1-6; a possible D gene is TRBD1 (6 bases). This CDR3 region has 15 residues. Germline loops: CDR1 SGHKS, CDR2 YYEKEE (reference sequence). Trimming removed 0 bases at V and 10 bases at J, with 14 bases between. CDR3 sequence: CASSLAAGDISPLHF. CDR3 coding DNA: TGTGCCAGCAGCTTGGCCGCAGGGGACATCTCACCCCTCCACTTT.

This clonotype was seen many times. The chain links TRBV29-1 to TRBJ1-1; 7 bases map to TRBD1. After removal of 1 base from V and 3 bases from J, the junction contained 2 bases not matched to a gene. This CDR3 has 13 residues. The germline gives CDR1 SQVTM, CDR2 ANQGSEA. This CDR3 reads CSVEVRGDTEAFF. The CDR3 DNA is TGCAGCGTTGAAGTCAGGGGGGACACTGAAGCTTTCTTT.

This clonotype was recorded a few times. This chain connects TRBV10-3 to TRBJ2-2, with D unclear. Per germline, CDR1 ENHRY and CDR2 SYGVKD. The CDR3 is 13 amino acids. V lost 7 bases, J lost 2 bases, and 8 bases lay in between. In nucleotides, the CDR3 is TGTGCCATCAACCCGGACAACACCGGGGAGCTGTTTTTT. Translating gives CAINPDNTGELFF.

A remark on this clonotype: A single base separates this from a much larger clone, so it may be a read error. The chain is built from TRBV4-2 and TRBJ1-4, with D possibly matching TRBD1 (6 bases). The CDR3 is 15 residues long. The germline V gene encodes CDR1 LGHNA and CDR2 YNFKEQ. Trimming took off 0 bases at V and 7 bases at J, with 12 bases between the two ends. The CDR3 region has the DNA TGTGCCAGCAGCCAAGAGCCAGGGGAGGGTGAAAAACTGTTTTTT. This encodes CASSQEPGEGEKLFF.

This clonotype occurred many times. V and J are TRBV7-3 and TRBJ2-1, with 7 nucleotides matching TRBD2. CDR3 length: 15 amino acids. Germline V gene sequence: CDR1 SGHTA, CDR2 FQGTGA. The ends lost 2 bases at V and 3 bases at J; junction bases unmatched: 4. CDR3 loop: CASSLSRESYNEQFF. The CDR3 nucleotides are TGTGCCAGCAGCTTATCGCGGGAGAGCTACAATGAGCAGTTCTTC.

In this sample, this clonotype turned up a few times. V and J are TRBV7-3 and TRBJ1-1, with D unclear. This CDR3 has 13 residues. V lost 5 bases and J 1 base, leaving 8 bases between the germline ends. In germline, CDR1 is SGHTA, CDR2 FQGTGA. This CDR3 is CASSRYGNTEAFF. CDR3 bases: TGTGCCAGCAGCCGCTACGGGAACACTGAAGCTTTCTTT.

The genes are TRBV12-3 or TRBV12-4 and TRBJ1-6; TRBD1 matches 7 bases. The CDR3 is 15 residues long. V dropped 6 bases and J dropped 7; count of bases not matched to a gene: 9. The CDR3 reads CASRSGGPRNSPLHF. The CDR3 bases are TGTGCCAGCAGATCAGGGGGACCGAGAAATTCACCCCTCCACTTT.

This CDR3 reads CSVVTGGTRETQYF. CDR3 bases: TGCAGCGTTGTCACCGGAGGAACCCGAGAGACCCAGTACTTC. The chain uses TRBV29-1 and TRBJ2-5, with a tentative D call TRBD2 (5 bases). V was clipped by 4 bases and J by 4 bases, with 16 bases between them. The CDR3 sequence is 14 residues long. Per germline, CDR1 SQVTM and CDR2 ANQGSEA.

As regards this clonotype: Germline and junction disagree at one end, which may indicate a read error. The gene calls are TRBV3-1 and TRBJ2-7, with D maybe TRBD2 (6 bases). The CDR3 runs to 14 residues. CDR1 LGHDT and CDR2 YNNKEL come from the germline V gene (reference sequence). The CDR3 sequence is CASSQVGGLYEQYF. DNA for the CDR3: TGTGCCAGCAGCCAAGTGGGGGGTCTCTACGAGCAGTACTTT.

The chain links TRBV29-1 to TRBJ2-1, with D hard to call. Germline V lookup: CDR1 SQVTM, CDR2 ANQGSEA. With 4 bases removed from V and 4 bases from J, the gap between germline ends came to 5 bases. The CDR3 is made up of 11 amino acids. The CDR3 DNA reads as TGCAGCGTTGGCGGTTACAATGAGCAGTTCTTC. Translating it yields CSVGGYNEQFF.

This clonotype has ten or more counts. The chain recombines TRBV20-1 with TRBJ1-1, with 12 bases that match TRBD1. Germline trimming cut 6 bases from V and 4 bases from J; bases unmatched to any gene: 12. Germline loops: CDR1 DFQATT, CDR2 SNEGSKA (reference sequence). This CDR3 spans 16 amino acids. The CDR3 protein is CSASSGTGGAGTEAFF. In DNA, the CDR3 is TGCAGTGCCAGCTCCGGGACAGGGGGCGCGGGCACTGAAGCTTTCTTT.

In this sample, this clonotype turned up a few times. The chain carries TRBV15 and TRBJ2-1; the match to TRBD1 covers 10 bases. Trimming cost V 7 bases and J 9 bases; bases outside gene matches: 6. Germline V gives CDR1 LNHNV, CDR2 YYDKDF (reference sequence). This CDR3 spans 13 amino acids. For the CDR3, the DNA is TGTGCCACCAAGGACAGGGGGGACTTTGAGCAGTTCTTC. As protein: CATKDRGDFEQFF.